This TCR beta chain is from a study of blood T cells in healthy people across ages. Study-level results: Unknown CMV status may confound age-related changes in expanded clones.

About this clonotype: Its antigen is undetermined.

This CDR3 region has 18 residues. CDR1 is MDHEN and CDR2 is SYDVKM in the germline V gene. Through a sample-barcoded 5' primer and a J-beta primer mix, a second PCR was run for roughly 7 to 12 cycles. A template-switch adaptor with 12 random nucleotides tagged each cDNA molecule. Via MiXCR, TCRdb re-called the 5' RACE reads, giving one row per CDR3 protein. The top ten clones hold about 4% of a sample with about 1.5 million distinct CDR3 sequences, 40% to 45% of them seen once. The authors extracted at least 5 micrograms of total RNA per sample. The specimen sequenced was blood. This TCR came from a woman younger than 30 in good health. The chain joins TRBV28 to TRBJ2-7; D perhaps matches TRBD2 (6 bases). Matching the DNA end better, TRBJ2-5 makes the J call doubtful. CDR3 sequence reads: CASSPTMAGTYRPETQYF. The CDR3 DNA sequence: TGTGCCAGCAGTCCGACCATGGCAGGGACTTACCGCCCTGAGACCCAGTACTTC.